The next 30 T cell receptor beta chains were all read from a single sample in a study of CXCR3-negative and CXCR3-positive naive CD8 T cells. Each TRB cDNA library was prepared by 5' RACE (with UMI labels). TCRdb re-called the 5' RACE reads, yielding one record per CDR3 amino acid sequence without DNA. The sample totals about 45,000 distinct CDR3 sequences. Sample: naive CXCR3- CD8+ T cells from blood. As to subset: CD45RO-CCR7+CD27+CD95- naive CD8+ T cells lacking CXCR3 (TNR3-). The receptors originated from a human donor in good health. Some clones in this sample may be carry-over from other donors' samples.

The rearrangement links TRBV5-1 to TRBJ2-2. The germline V gene encodes CDR1 SGHRS and CDR2 YFSETQ. This CDR3 contains 14 residues. The CDR3 loop reads CASLGTMNTGELFF.

The chain has TRBV28 and TRBJ1-4; TCRdb's D call, TRBD1, is unchecked because there is no DNA. Germline V gene sequence: CDR1 MDHEN, CDR2 SYDVKM. CDR3 length equals 14 residues. CDR3 residues: CASLDRTASIKLFF.

V is TRBV6-5 and J is TRBJ2-3. The CDR3 has 18 residues. CDR1 MNHEY and CDR2 SVGAGI come from the germline V gene. The CDR3 is CASSYSGPNGVGTDTQYF.

CDR3 amino acids: CASRGTSGGETQYF. The chain carries TRBV5-4 and TRBJ2-5; checking the TCRdb D call of TRBD2 is not possible without DNA. CDR3 length: 14 amino acids. In germline, CDR1 is SGHNT, CDR2 YYREEE (reference sequence).

The chain combines TRBV29-1 with TRBJ2-1; the TRBD1 assignment by TCRdb is unverifiable without DNA. CDR1 SQVTM and CDR2 ANQGSEA come from the germline V gene. There are 13 residues in the CDR3. The CDR3 loop reads CSVEAGFDNEQFF.

The chain links TRBV25-1 to TRBJ2-7. The CDR3 totals 15 residues. Per the germline V gene, CDR1 is MGHDK and CDR2 is SYGVNS. This CDR3 reads CASSSTQSLVYEQYF.

The rearrangement uses TRBV14 and TRBJ2-3; TCRdb calls TRBD2, which cannot be checked without DNA. The CDR3 is 19 amino acids. Germline CDR1 SGHDN, CDR2 FVKESK. The CDR3 protein is CASSQDRRSLAAQTDTQYF.

This clonotype registers medium-sized by frequency. The rearrangement links TRBV7-6 to TRBJ2-5; the D call from TCRdb, TRBD2, cannot be confirmed without DNA. The CDR3 extends over 15 amino acids. Germline CDR1 and CDR2: SGHVS and FNYEAQ. The CDR3 sequence: CASSLDGGTEETQYF. Complete variable domain (other parts from reference TRBV7-6 and TRBJ2-5): GAGVSQSPRYKVTKRGQDVALRCDPISGHVSLYWYRQALGQGPEFLTYFNYEAQQDKSGLPNDRFSAERPEGSISTLTIQRTEQRDSAMYRCASSLDGGTEETQYFGPGTRLLVL.

The V call is TRBV5-5, the J call TRBJ2-2; the D call from TCRdb, TRBD2, cannot be confirmed without DNA. The CDR3 totals 15 residues. The germline V gene encodes CDR1 SGHKS and CDR2 YYEKEE (reference sequence). The CDR3 region is CASTNQGDSDGELFF.

The J gene is TRBJ2-5, the V gene TRBV28; TCRdb's D gene call, TRBD2, goes unchecked for lack of DNA. Germline V gene lookup returns CDR1 MDHEN and CDR2 SYDVKM. This CDR3 is built from 17 residues. The CDR3 region is CASSSVAGGSYQETQYF. Full variable domain (missing parts from reference TRBV28 and TRBJ2-5): DVKVTQSSRYLVKRTGEKVFLECVQDMDHENMFWYRQDPGLGLRLIYFSYDVKMKEKGDIPEGYSVSREKKERFSLILESASTNQTSMYLCASSSVAGGSYQETQYFGPGTRLLVL.

The V gene is TRBV28, the J gene TRBJ1-6; the TRBD1 assignment by TCRdb is unverifiable without DNA. The CDR3 sequence is 16 residues long. Germline V lookup: CDR1 MDHEN, CDR2 SYDVKM. CDR3 sequence: CASSSGQQTGRSPLHF. The whole variable domain, filled in from reference TRBV28 and TRBJ1-6, reads DVKVTQSSRYLVKRTGEKVFLECVQDMDHENMFWYRQDPGLGLRLIYFSYDVKMKEKGDIPEGYSVSREKKERFSLILESASTNQTSMYLCASSSGQQTGRSPLHFGNGTRLTVT.

This rearrangement joins TRBV7-3 to TRBJ2-3; lacking DNA, the TRBD1 call made by TCRdb goes unchecked. Per germline, CDR1 SGHTA and CDR2 FQGTGA. The CDR3 has 17 residues. CDR3 protein: CASSPNPFSALDDTQYF.

Its frequency marks this clonotype as medium-sized. V is TRBV7-6 and J is TRBJ2-2; without DNA, the TCRdb call of TRBD2 cannot be checked. Germline V CDR1 and CDR2: SGHVS, FNYEAQ. The length of the CDR3 is 17 residues. CDR3 amino acids: CASSLVAGGSDTGELFF.

This sequence joins TRBV12-3 or TRBV12-4 and TRBJ2-1; the D gene TCRdb calls, TRBD2, cannot be checked with no DNA. This CDR3 has 16 residues. CDR3 protein: CASASLAPSSYNEQFF.

CDR3 in amino acids: CASSVGLAGDHNEQFF. The gene calls are TRBV9 and TRBJ2-1; TCRdb's D call of TRBD2 is untestable without DNA. The CDR3 spans 16 residues. CDR1 and CDR2 (germline): SGDLS, YYNGEE. Combining the CDR3 with reference TRBV9 and TRBJ2-1 gives the whole variable domain DSGVTQTPKHLITATGQRVTLRCSPRSGDLSVYWYQQSLDQGLQFLIQYYNGEERAKGNILERFSAQQFPDLHSELNLSSLELGDSALYFCASSVGLAGDHNEQFFGPGTRLTVL.

The V and J genes are TRBV19 and TRBJ1-2; TCRdb indicates TRBD1, and absent DNA this call remains unverified. The CDR3 consists of 16 residues. From germline, CDR1 is LNHDA and CDR2 SQIVND (reference sequence). The CDR3 reads CASSDLRQGAFDGYTF.

The chain links TRBV14 to TRBJ2-2; TCRdb's D call, TRBD2, is unchecked because there is no DNA. The CDR3 contains 16 residues. Germline-derived CDR1 and CDR2 are SGHDN and FVKESK. The CDR3 is CASSQLAGSNTGELFF. The full variable domain, its missing parts supplied by reference TRBV14 and TRBJ2-2, is EAGVTQFPSHSVIEKGQTVTLRCDPISGHDNLYWYRRVMGKEIKFLLHFVKESKQDESGMPNNRFLAERTGGTYSTLKVQPAELEDSGVYFCASSQLAGSNTGELFFGEGSRLTVL.

This chain uses TRBV5-1 with TRBJ2-7. Germline V CDR1 and CDR2: SGHRS, YFSETQ. This CDR3 has 15 amino acids. The CDR3: CASSLAQGTSYEQYF.

The chain recombines TRBV7-3 with TRBJ2-1; the TRBD1 assignment by TCRdb is unverifiable without DNA. The CDR3 covers 16 residues. Looked up from germline, CDR1 is SGHTA and CDR2 is FQGTGA. CDR3: CASSLKQGQGYNEQFF. Based on the CDR3 plus reference TRBV7-3 and TRBJ2-1, the full variable domain is GAGVSQTPSNKVTEKGKYVELRCDPISGHTALYWYRQSLGQGPEFLIYFQGTGAADDSGLPNDRFFAVRPEGSVSTLKIQRTERGDSAVYLCASSLKQGQGYNEQFFGPGTRLTVL.

The V gene is TRBV5-5, the J gene TRBJ1-1; as DNA is missing, the TRBD1 call by TCRdb cannot be tested. This CDR3 spans 16 amino acids. Germline CDR1 SGHKS, CDR2 YYEKEE (reference sequence). The CDR3 here is CASSPDRGGGITEAFF.

This chain links TRBV20-1 with TRBJ2-1; the TCRdb call, TRBD2, lacks DNA for checking. Germline assignment: CDR1 DFQATT and CDR2 SNEGSKA (reference sequence). The CDR3 runs to 15 residues. CDR3 protein: CSARAGTSFYNEQFF.

The chain couples TRBV28 to TRBJ2-7; TCRdb picks TRBD2, but there is no DNA to check that call. CDR1 MDHEN and CDR2 SYDVKM come from the germline V gene. This CDR3 is 17 amino acids long. This CDR3 is CASINIGRTLLANEQYF.

V gene TRBV19 combines with J gene TRBJ1-1. This CDR3 comprises 15 residues. The V gene's germline CDR1 is LNHDA and CDR2 SQIVND (reference sequence). The CDR3 protein is CASSNPPEGRTEAFF.

The rearrangement links TRBV27 to TRBJ2-5; the D gene TCRdb calls, TRBD1, cannot be checked with no DNA. The CDR3 has 15 amino acids. Germline V gene lookup returns CDR1 MNHEY and CDR2 SMNVEV (reference sequence). CDR3 protein: CASSPFPTTQETQYF.

The J gene is TRBJ2-4, the V gene TRBV28; TCRdb proposes TRBD1, but this gene call is untestable without DNA. In germline, CDR1 is MDHEN, CDR2 SYDVKM. The CDR3 loop spans 18 amino acids. CDR3 sequence: CASRPSGTLEDVKNIQYF.

The gene calls are TRBV12-3 or TRBV12-4 and TRBJ2-1; TCRdb reports TRBD2, a call that lacks DNA to check it against. This CDR3 spans 16 amino acids. The CDR3: CASSLAGTSSYNEQFF.

The gene calls are TRBV20-1 and TRBJ2-5; checking the TCRdb D call of TRBD1 is not possible without DNA. The CDR3 has 13 amino acids. Germline lookup yields CDR1 DFQATT and CDR2 SNEGSKA (reference sequence). The CDR3 reads CSASDRIQETQYF.

This chain uses TRBV5-1 with TRBJ2-7; checking the TCRdb D call of TRBD1 is not possible without DNA. Germline CDR1 and CDR2: SGHRS and YFSETQ. The CDR3 runs 15 residues. The CDR3 loop reads CASSPETTGRYEQYF. The full variable domain, rest sourced from reference TRBV5-1 and TRBJ2-7, is KAGVTQTPRYLIKTRGQQVTLSCSPISGHRSVSWYQQTPGQGLQFLFEYFSETQRNKGNFPGRFSGRQFSNSRSEMNVSTLELGDSALYLCASSPETTGRYEQYFGPGTRLTVT.

The chain links TRBV7-2 to TRBJ1-5. Germline CDR1 SGHTA, CDR2 FQGNSA. The CDR3 extends over 16 amino acids. Here the CDR3 reads CASSLGATGSNQPQHF.

The chain carries TRBV7-3 and TRBJ1-6. The CDR3 extends over 14 amino acids. Germline V gene data show CDR1 as SGHTA and CDR2 as FQGTGA. CDR3 sequence reads: CASSLTVYNSPLHF.